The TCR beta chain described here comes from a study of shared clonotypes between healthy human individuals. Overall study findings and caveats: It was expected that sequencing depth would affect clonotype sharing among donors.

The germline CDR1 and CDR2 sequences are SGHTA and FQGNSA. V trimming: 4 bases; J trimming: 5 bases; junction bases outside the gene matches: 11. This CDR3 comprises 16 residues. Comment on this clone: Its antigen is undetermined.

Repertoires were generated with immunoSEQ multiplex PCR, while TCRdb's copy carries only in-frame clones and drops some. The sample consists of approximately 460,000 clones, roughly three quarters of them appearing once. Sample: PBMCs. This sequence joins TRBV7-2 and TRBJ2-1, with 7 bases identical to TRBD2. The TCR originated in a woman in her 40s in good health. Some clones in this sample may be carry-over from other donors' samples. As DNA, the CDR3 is TGTGCCAGCAGCTCAAGGGAAGCGGGGACCAACAATGAGCAGTTCTTC. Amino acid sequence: CASSSREAGTNNEQFF.